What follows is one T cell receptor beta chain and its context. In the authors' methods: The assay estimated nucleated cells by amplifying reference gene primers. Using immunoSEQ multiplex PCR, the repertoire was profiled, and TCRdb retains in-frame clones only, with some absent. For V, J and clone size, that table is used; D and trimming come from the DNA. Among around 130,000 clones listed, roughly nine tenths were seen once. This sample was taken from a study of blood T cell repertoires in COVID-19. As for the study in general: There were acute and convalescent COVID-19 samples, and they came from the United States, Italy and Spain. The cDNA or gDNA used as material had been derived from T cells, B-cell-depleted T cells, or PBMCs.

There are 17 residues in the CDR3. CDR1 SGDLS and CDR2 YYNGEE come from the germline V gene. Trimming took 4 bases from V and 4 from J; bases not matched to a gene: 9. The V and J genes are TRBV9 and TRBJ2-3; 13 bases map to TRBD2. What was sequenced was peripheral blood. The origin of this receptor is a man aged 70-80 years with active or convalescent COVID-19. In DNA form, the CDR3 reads TGTGCCAGCAGCACAAGGACTAGCGGGAGCAGCCCAGATACGCAGTATTTT. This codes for CASSTRTSGSSPDTQYF.